The 10 T cell receptor beta chains below all came from one sample that was sequenced in a study of cytomegalovirus exposure and HLA in healthy donors (dated by TCRdb to 2016 to 2017). The library was obtained by the immunoSEQ multiplex PCR assay. TCRdb stores this immuneACCESS table with in-frame sequences only. Part of the clones is absent; in the studies checked, under half of the shortfall reflects unresolved V genes, and no reason is known for the rest. The sample includes roughly 280,000 clones, with 80% to 90% observed a single time. Roughly 1% of the sample is held by the ten biggest clonotypes. The sequencing sample was made of PBMCs. Every receptor here comes from a young woman in good health and CMV-seronegative.

The chain joins TRBV9 to TRBJ2-3; a weak D match, TRBD2 (5 bases). This CDR3 is 15 amino acids long. V lost 5 bases to trimming and J lost 2 bases, with 15 bases between them. Per the germline V gene, CDR1 is SGDLS and CDR2 is YYNGEE. The DNA of the CDR3 is TGTGCCAGCAGTGTGGACTCCATAGACACAGATACGCAGTATTTT. This sequence encodes CASSVDSIDTDTQYF.

The rearrangement joins TRBV5-4 to TRBJ1-4; 7 nucleotides line up with TRBD1. This CDR3 spans 15 amino acids. J lost 4 bases, V lost 2 bases, and 5 bases had no gene match. The germline V gene encodes CDR1 SGHNT and CDR2 YYREEE (reference sequence). In nucleotides, the CDR3 is TGTGCCAGCAGCTTTAGCGGACAGGATAATGAAAAACTGTTTTTT. This translates into CASSFSGQDNEKLFF.

J is TRBJ1-2 and V is TRBV7-8; 7 nucleotides agree with TRBD1. The germline CDR1 and CDR2 sequences are SGHVS and FQNEAQ. The junction had 12 bases not matched to a gene; V was cut back by 5 bases and J by 3 bases. The CDR3 is made up of 16 amino acids. The CDR3 loop is CASSTKIDRVDYGYTF. The CDR3 DNA reads TGTGCCAGCAGCACAAAGATAGACAGGGTCGACTATGGCTACACCTTC.

The J gene is TRBJ2-5, the V gene TRBV27; 12 bases are shared with TRBD1. Germline V CDR1 and CDR2: MNHEY, SMNVEV (reference sequence). The CDR3 length is 15 residues. The junction had 5 bases not matched to a gene; V was cut back by 3 bases and J by 6 bases. CDR3 sequence reads: CASSFTGQGAKTQYF. CDR3 coding DNA: TGTGCCAGCAGTTTCACGGGACAGGGGGCGAAGACCCAGTACTTC.

CDR3 residues: CASSRDSSYNEQFF. The CDR3 bases are TGTGCCAGCAGCCGTGACAGTTCCTACAATGAGCAGTTCTTC. The chain has TRBV7-9 and TRBJ2-1, with D perhaps TRBD1 (5 bases). V dropped 5 bases and J dropped 1 base, with 9 bases sitting between them. The CDR3 has 14 amino acids. From germline, CDR1 is SEHNR and CDR2 FQNEAQ (reference sequence).

The chain joins TRBV10-3 to TRBJ2-5, with 8 bases fitting TRBD1. CDR3 size: 14 residues. CDR1 and CDR2 (germline): ENHRY, SYGVKD. Trimming took 8 bases from V and 3 from J; bases not matched to a gene: 8. Here the CDR3 reads CAIGGPDREETQYF. The CDR3 DNA reads TGTGCCATCGGCGGACCGGACAGGGAAGAGACCCAGTACTTC.

J is TRBJ1-2 and V is TRBV11-3; D remains unclear. Germline V gene lookup returns CDR1 SGHNT and CDR2 YENEEA. Trimming took 2 bases from V and 4 from J, leaving 14 bases between them. This CDR3 is built from 15 residues. The CDR3 DNA is TGTGCCAGCAGCTTACCCGACACCACCTTCTATGGCTACACCTTC. Protein: CASSLPDTTFYGYTF.

The chain uses TRBV10-2 and TRBJ2-2, with TRBD2 matching over 10 bases. Unmatched junction bases numbered 9, after V lost 6 bases and J lost 5 bases. Germline values: CDR1 WSHSY, CDR2 SAAADI. The CDR3 spans 16 residues. The CDR3 reads CASRNSGGARTGELFF. CDR3 in DNA: TGCGCCAGCAGGAACAGCGGGGGGGCCAGGACCGGGGAGCTGTTTTTT.

The genes are TRBV30 and TRBJ1-4; 9 positions match TRBD1. With 5 bases clipped from V and 7 bases from J, the junction kept 5 bases outside the gene matches. Germline CDR1 reads GTSNPN; CDR2 reads SVGIG (reference sequence). The CDR3 extends over 13 amino acids. This CDR3 is CAWQGQGGEKLFF. For the CDR3, the DNA is TGTGCCTGGCAGGGACAGGGCGGTGAAAAACTGTTTTTT.

The V call is TRBV6-6, the J call TRBJ2-3; a possible D gene is TRBD2 (5 bases). Germline loops: CDR1 MNHNY, CDR2 SVGAGI (reference sequence). The V and J ends lost 2 bases and 6 bases respectively, with 15 bases between them. The CDR3 extends over 15 amino acids. The CDR3 spells CASSYGGGPSDTQYF. The DNA of the CDR3 is TGTGCCAGCAGTTACGGTGGCGGGCCATCCGATACGCAGTATTTT.